Shown below are 28 T cell receptor beta chains from a single sample sequenced in a study of T cell responses to AZD1222 COVID-19 vaccine. Method: immunoSEQ multiplex PCR; TCRdb's copy keeps in-frame clones and lacks some. The sample has about 180,000 clones, around nine tenths seen once. Sequencing used peripheral blood, obtained on day 0 of AZD1222 vaccination. Every receptor here comes from an adult in good health.

In this sample, this clone turned up once. The chain combines TRBV29-1 with TRBJ1-3; D is possibly TRBD1 (5 bases). CDR1 and CDR2 from the germline V gene are SQVTM and ANQGSEA. Trimming stripped 3 bases from V and 2 bases from J, with 11 bases between. The CDR3 is 14 amino acids. For the CDR3, the DNA is TGCAGCGTTGAGGCCGACAGAGCTGGAAACACCATATATTTT. This sequence encodes CSVEADRAGNTIYF.

The chain joins TRBV4-1 to TRBJ2-5; 9 nucleotides match TRBD2. CDR3 length: 14 amino acids. The V gene end was trimmed by 3 bases and the J gene end by 5 bases; junction bases not matched to a gene: 4. Germline CDR1 reads MGHRA; CDR2 reads YSYEKL. The CDR3 is CASSHIAGEETQYF. CDR3 coding DNA: TGCGCCAGCAGCCACATAGCGGGAGAGGAGACCCAGTACTTC.

This sequence joins TRBV18 and TRBJ2-4, with 10 bases lining up with TRBD1. The CDR3 spans 16 residues. Looked up from germline, CDR1 is KGHSH and CDR2 is LQKENI. V dropped 3 bases and J dropped 8; count of bases not matched to a gene: 10. Here the CDR3 DNA reads TGTGCCAGCTCACCCTCGGAGACAGGGGGCCGAGACATTCAGTACTTC. As protein: CASSPSETGGRDIQYF. Looking up the rest from reference TRBV18 and TRBJ2-4 gives the full variable domain: NAGVMQNPRHLVRRRGQEARLRCSPMKGHSHVYWYRQLPEEGLKFMVYLQKENIIDESGMPKERFSAEFPKEGPSILRIQQVVRGDSAAYFCASSPSETGGRDIQYFGAGTRLSVL.

This chain connects TRBV7-9 to TRBJ2-1, with 12 bases lining up with TRBD2. Germline CDR1 and CDR2: SEHNR and FQNEAQ (reference sequence). The CDR3 loop spans 16 amino acids. J lost 6 bases, V lost 4 bases, and 7 bases had no gene match. CDR3 residues: CASSSRLAGVGNEQFF. In DNA form, the CDR3 reads TGTGCCAGCAGCTCACGACTAGCGGGAGTAGGCAATGAGCAGTTCTTC.

The rearrangement joins TRBV18 to TRBJ1-3, with 10 positions matching TRBD1. Germline assignment: CDR1 KGHSH and CDR2 LQKENI. Unmatched junction bases numbered 9, after V lost 5 bases and J lost 2 bases. There are 17 residues in the CDR3. The CDR3 nucleotides are TGTGCCAGCTCAGCCTTACCGGGACAGGGGACTGGAAACACCATATATTTT. Amino acids: CASSALPGQGTGNTIYF.

The chain links TRBV29-1 to TRBJ2-7; no clear D. The CDR3 consists of 14 residues. The germline V gene has CDR1 SQVTM and CDR2 ANQGSEA. V was cut by 1 base and J by 1 base, with 11 bases left in between. CDR3 nucleotide sequence: TGCAGCGTTGAAGGAAAGGACCATTCCTACGAGCAGTACTTC. Translated, it gives CSVEGKDHSYEQYF.

The chain recombines TRBV10-3 with TRBJ2-7, with 7 nucleotides matching TRBD2. The trim removed 8 bases at V and 0 bases at J, leaving 4 bases unmatched. The germline CDR1 and CDR2 sequences are ENHRY and SYGVKD. The CDR3 has 13 amino acids. The CDR3 nucleotides read TGTGCCATCGGGGGGGGTTACTCCTACGAGCAGTACTTC. It encodes CAIGGGYSYEQYF.

The J gene is TRBJ2-1, the V gene TRBV19; 8 bases match TRBD2. There are 14 residues in the CDR3. From germline, CDR1 is LNHDA and CDR2 SQIVND (reference sequence). The ends lost 8 bases at V and 8 bases at J; junction bases unmatched: 11. The DNA of the CDR3 is TGTGCCAGTGCCCTGGGACTAGGACTTGATGAGCAGTTCTTC. The encoded protein is CASALGLGLDEQFF.

This clone came up many times. The J gene is TRBJ1-1, the V gene TRBV20-1; D is ambiguous. The germline CDR1 and CDR2 sequences are DFQATT and SNEGSKA (reference sequence). The CDR3 totals 12 residues. Trimming left V 3 bases short and J 3 bases short, with 8 bases between. This chain's CDR3 is CSASRRDTEAFF. The CDR3 DNA is TGCAGTGCTAGTCGACGGGACACTGAAGCTTTCTTT.

The chain employs TRBV6-1 and TRBJ1-1; D not resolved. Per the germline V gene, CDR1 is MNHNS and CDR2 is SASEGT. V lost 2 bases, J lost 3 bases, and 16 bases lay in between. This CDR3 has 16 residues. The CDR3 nucleotides are TGTGCCAGCAGTGAAAAAAATAACCTCTTGGACACTGAAGCTTTCTTT. It is translated as CASSEKNNLLDTEAFF.

The chain employs TRBV19 and TRBJ1-1; D might be TRBD1 (5 bases). This CDR3 has 15 residues. Per germline, CDR1 LNHDA and CDR2 SQIVND (reference sequence). The V and J ends lost 7 bases and 4 bases respectively, with 19 bases between them. CDR3: CASINWGVVGTEAFF. DNA of the CDR3: TGTGCCAGTATCAATTGGGGGGTGGTTGGCACTGAAGCTTTCTTT.

The V gene is TRBV27, the J gene TRBJ2-1, with 7 bases that match TRBD1. The CDR3 runs 13 residues. The V segment lost 4 bases and the J segment 6 bases; nucleotides outside the gene matches: 3. Germline V lookup: CDR1 MNHEY, CDR2 SMNVEV (reference sequence). The CDR3 DNA follows: TGTGCCAGCAGTTCGACAGGGTTCAATGAGCAGTTCTTC. It codes for CASSSTGFNEQFF.

The chain is built from TRBV30 and TRBJ1-2, with a tentative D call TRBD1 (6 bases). CDR1 GTSNPN and CDR2 SVGIG come from the germline V gene (reference sequence). CDR3 size: 14 residues. The V end lost 2 bases, the J end lost 4 bases, and 14 bases lay between the germline ends. The CDR3 sequence: CAWSWGAQGYGYTF. For the CDR3, the DNA is TGTGCCTGGAGTTGGGGGGCGCAGGGCTATGGCTACACCTTC.

V gene TRBV5-8 combines with J gene TRBJ2-6; the D is unclear. The V and J ends lost 1 base and 10 bases respectively, with 6 bases between them. The CDR3 runs to 12 residues. CDR1 is SGHTS, CDR2 YDEGEE, per germline. The CDR3 loop is CASSLTWNVLTF. CDR3 DNA: TGTGCCAGCAGCTTGACCTGGAACGTCCTGACTTTC.

This clone occurred a few times. The V call is TRBV19, the J call TRBJ2-3; D is uncertain. From germline, CDR1 is LNHDA and CDR2 SQIVND (reference sequence). The ends were cut back, 3 bases at V and 0 bases at J, with 10 bases in the middle. This CDR3 is 15 amino acids long. The CDR3 region is CASSIGSTSTDTQYF. The DNA for the CDR3 is TGTGCCAGTAGTATTGGTAGCACCAGCACAGATACGCAGTATTTT.

Turning to this clone: This sample includes further DNA sequences coding for the same CDR3. This sequence joins TRBV12-3 or TRBV12-4 and TRBJ1-1; no clear D gene. Between the trimmed V and J ends, which lost 3 bases and 4 bases, there was a span of 3 bases. This CDR3 has 11 amino acids. The CDR3 loop is CASSFGTEAFF. The DNA for the CDR3 is TGTGCCAGCAGTTTCGGCACTGAAGCTTTCTTT.

V is TRBV5-1 and J is TRBJ1-2; D is uncertain. This CDR3 has 13 residues. Trimming shortened V by 4 bases and J by 6 bases, and 13 bases separated the two germline ends. Germline lookup yields CDR1 SGHRS and CDR2 YFSETQ. CDR3 sequence (DNA): TGCGCCAGCAGCGTCGACATCTACGATGGCTACACCTTC. Encoded protein: CASSVDIYDGYTF. The entire variable domain, with the rest obtained from reference TRBV5-1 and TRBJ1-2, is as follows: KAGVTQTPRYLIKTRGQQVTLSCSPISGHRSVSWYQQTPGQGLQFLFEYFSETQRNKGNFPGRFSGRQFSNSRSEMNVSTLELGDSALYLCASSVDIYDGYTFGSGTRLTVV.

This clone is a singleton in its sample. The chain carries TRBV6-6 and TRBJ1-1; D might be TRBD1 (6 bases). The ends were cut back, 5 bases at V and 2 bases at J, with 12 bases in the middle. CDR3 length: 14 amino acids. CDR1 MNHNY and CDR2 SVGAGI come from the germline V gene (reference sequence). DNA of the CDR3: TGTGCCAGCAGTCTCCGGGGGGCTAACACTGAAGCTTTCTTT. Amino acid sequence: CASSLRGANTEAFF.

Concerning this clone itself: The sample carries other DNA sequences with the same CDR3. This chain uses TRBV7-9 with TRBJ1-2, with 9 bases fitting TRBD1. CDR1 SEHNR and CDR2 FQNEAQ come from the germline V gene (reference sequence). Trimming cost V 5 bases and J 2 bases; bases outside gene matches: 3. This CDR3 has 14 amino acids. The CDR3 coding sequence is TGTGCCAGCAGCCTGGGGACAGGGAACTATGGCTACACCTTC. This encodes CASSLGTGNYGYTF.

In DNA form, the CDR3 reads TGTGCCAGCAGCCAGGGTGGCTACACCTTC. Translation gives CASSQGGYTF. The V and J genes are TRBV3-1 (or the pseudogene TRBV3-2) and TRBJ1-2; no firm D call. This CDR3 has 10 amino acids. Trimming shortened V by 3 bases and J by 7 bases, and 3 bases separated the two germline ends. The germline V gene encodes CDR1 LGHDT and CDR2 YNNKEL (reference sequence).

V usage is TRBV15 and J usage is TRBJ1-1, with D maybe TRBD1 (5 bases). Between the trimmed V and J ends, which lost 1 base and 5 bases, there was a span of 11 bases. The CDR3 extends over 14 amino acids. The germline CDR1 and CDR2 sequences are LNHNV and YYDKDF (reference sequence). The CDR3 DNA is TGTGCCACCAGCAGAGGACAGCTGGGGACTGAAGCTTTCTTT. Its translation is CATSRGQLGTEAFF.

The chain combines TRBV10-2 with TRBJ2-1; 11 bases are shared with TRBD2. The CDR3 length is 16 residues. The V gene end was trimmed by 2 bases and the J gene end by 6 bases; junction bases not matched to a gene: 6. Per germline, CDR1 WSHSY and CDR2 SAAADI. The CDR3 nucleotides read TGCGCCAGCAGTGAGCCCCTAGCGGGAGGTTCCAATGAGCAGTTCTTC. This gives the protein CASSEPLAGGSNEQFF.

The rearrangement uses TRBV5-6 and TRBJ2-2; D gene unclear. Germline assignment: CDR1 SGHDT and CDR2 YYEEEE. The CDR3 has 13 amino acids. V lost 4 bases and J 5 bases, leaving 9 bases between the germline ends. DNA of the CDR3: TGTGCCAGCAGCCCCGACCGAACCGGGGAGCTGTTTTTT. It translates to CASSPDRTGELFF.

The rearrangement uses TRBV12-3 or TRBV12-4 and TRBJ1-3, with D tentatively TRBD1 (5 bases). The CDR3 covers 13 residues. Trimming stripped 9 bases from V and 1 base from J, with 10 bases between. Here the CDR3 reads CASMGGSGNTIYF. The CDR3 DNA reads as TGTGCCAGTATGGGGGGGTCTGGAAACACCATATATTTT.

This clone was seen just once. This rearrangement joins TRBV27 to TRBJ1-5; 8 bases line up with TRBD1. There are 14 residues in the CDR3. Germline CDR1 reads MNHEY; CDR2 reads SMNVEV (reference sequence). The trim removed 6 bases at V and 1 base at J, leaving 2 bases unmatched. In nucleotides, the CDR3 is TGTGCCAGCAGACAGGGGGGGAGCAATCAGCCCCAGCATTTT. Its protein product is CASRQGGSNQPQHF.

This sequence joins TRBV19 and TRBJ2-1; 7 bases match TRBD1. The germline V gene encodes CDR1 LNHDA and CDR2 SQIVND (reference sequence). Trimming removed 4 bases from V and 0 bases from J; junction bases left unmatched: 9. There are 17 residues in the CDR3. CDR3 bases: TGTGCCAGTAGTAAGACAGGGCTACCCTTCTCCTACAATGAGCAGTTCTTC. It specifies CASSKTGLPFSYNEQFF.

The chain carries TRBV5-1 and TRBJ2-4, with TRBD1 identical over 10 bases. V lost 2 bases and J lost 8; bases outside the gene matches: 4. Germline assignment: CDR1 SGHRS and CDR2 YFSETQ. This CDR3 contains 14 residues. In DNA, the CDR3 is TGCGCCAGCAGCTTTGGGACAGGGGCAGACATTCAGTACTTC. This gives the protein CASSFGTGADIQYF.

J is TRBJ2-1 and V is TRBV28, with D possibly TRBD2 on 6 matching bases. Germline V gene lookup returns CDR1 MDHEN and CDR2 SYDVKM. V was pared by 3 bases and J by 2 bases, with 11 bases between. The CDR3 contains 15 residues. The CDR3 loop reads CASSFGGAAYNEQFF. The CDR3 DNA sequence: TGTGCCAGCAGTTTCGGCGGGGCGGCCTACAATGAGCAGTTCTTC.